This entry is about one T cell receptor beta chain. The sample is drawn from a study of blood T cell repertoires in COVID-19. Study background: T cells, B-cell-depleted T cells, or PBMCs supplied cDNA or gDNA.

With V trimmed by 11 bases and J by 3 bases, 6 bases remained unmatched. CDR1 SEHNR and CDR2 FQNEAQ come from the germline V gene (reference sequence). CDR3 size: 13 residues. Those who participated ranged in age from roughly 18 to 95 years and resided in some 24 US areas. Clinical history reported by participants formed the basis on which cohorts were assigned. Using immunoSEQ multiplex PCR, the repertoire was profiled, and TCRdb retains in-frame clones only, with some absent. The table shows some 290,000 clones, with roughly 91% occurring only once. Material: PBMCs or T cells enriched from blood (not recorded which). This clonotype was obtained from a woman aged 40-49 years with acute COVID-19. V usage is TRBV7-9 and J usage is TRBJ2-3; 9 bases map to TRBD2. The CDR3 loop reads CARSSGITDTQYF. The CDR3 nucleotides are TGTGCCCGATCTAGCGGGATTACAGATACGCAGTATTTT.